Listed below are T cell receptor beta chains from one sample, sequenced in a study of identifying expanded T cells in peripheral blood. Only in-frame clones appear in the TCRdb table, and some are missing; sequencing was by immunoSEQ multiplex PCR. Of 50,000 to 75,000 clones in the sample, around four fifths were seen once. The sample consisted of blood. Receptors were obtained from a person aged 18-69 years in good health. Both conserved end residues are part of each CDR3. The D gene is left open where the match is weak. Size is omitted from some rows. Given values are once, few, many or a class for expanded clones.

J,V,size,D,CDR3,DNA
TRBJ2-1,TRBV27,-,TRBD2,CASTIGLAGALGEQFF,TGTGCCAGCACGATCGGCCTAGCGGGGGCCCTCGGGGAGCAGTTCTTC
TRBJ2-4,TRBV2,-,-,CAGLGEDLAKNIQYF,TGTGCCGGCTTGGGGGAAGATCTAGCCAAAAACATTCAGTACTTC
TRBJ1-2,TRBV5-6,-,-,CASSLPDLDYGYTF,TGTGCCAGCAGCCTTCCAGACCTAGACTATGGCTACACCTTC
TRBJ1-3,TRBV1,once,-,CTSSQDPAVYSGNTIYF,TGCACCAGCAGCCAAGATCCCGCCGTCTACTCTGGAAACACCATATATTTT
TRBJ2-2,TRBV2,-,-,CASSGLGAGELFF,TGTGCCAGCAGTGGACTAGGGGCCGGGGAGCTGTTTTTT
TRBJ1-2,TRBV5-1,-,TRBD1,CASSPGTGSIYGYTF,TGCGCCAGCAGCCCGGGGACAGGGAGCATCTATGGCTACACCTTC
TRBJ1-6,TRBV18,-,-,CASSPPGESSYNSPLHF,TGTGCCAGCTCACCCCCAGGGGAAAGCTCCTATAATTCACCCCTCCACTTT
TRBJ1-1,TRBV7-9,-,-,CASSAGPEAFF,TGTGCCAGCAGCGCGGGACCAGAAGCTTTCTTT
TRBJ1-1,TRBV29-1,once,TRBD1,CSVGLRTGGTEAFF,TGCAGCGTTGGACTAAGGACAGGAGGAACTGAAGCTTTCTTT
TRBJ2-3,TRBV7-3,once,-,CASSSSTRLSTDTQYF,TGTGCCAGCAGCTCCTCGACTAGGCTTTCCACAGATACGCAGTATTTT
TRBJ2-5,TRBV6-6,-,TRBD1,CASSLAGGLQETQYF,TGTGCCAGCAGTTTAGCAGGGGGTCTCCAAGAGACCCAGTACTTC
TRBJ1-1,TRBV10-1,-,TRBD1,CASSEGLPGGRRGTEAFF,TGCGCCAGCAGTGAAGGCTTGCCAGGGGGCCGTCGGGGCACTGAAGCTTTCTTT
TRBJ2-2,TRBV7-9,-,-,CASSPQGQRLGELFF,TGTGCCAGCAGCCCTCAGGGGCAGCGACTCGGGGAGCTGTTTTTT
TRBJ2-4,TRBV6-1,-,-,CASSELRDTKNIQYF,TGTGCCAGCAGTGAACTAAGGGACACCAAAAACATTCAGTACTTC
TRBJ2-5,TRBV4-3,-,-,CASSLVRGHGTQYF,TGCGCCAGCAGCCTCGTGAGAGGGCATGGGACCCAGTACTTC
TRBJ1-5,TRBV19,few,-,CASRTGTGQPQHF,TGTGCCAGTAGGACGGGGACCGGTCAGCCCCAGCATTTT
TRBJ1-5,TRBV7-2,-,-,CASSSARGLGNQPQHF,TGTGCCAGCAGCTCTGCACGGGGGCTCGGCAATCAGCCCCAGCATTTT
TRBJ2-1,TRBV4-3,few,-,CASSQTFTLGNEQFF,TGCGCCAGCAGCCAGACATTTACCCTTGGGAATGAGCAGTTCTTC
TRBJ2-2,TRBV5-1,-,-,CASSLIYPSDGELFF,TGCGCCAGCAGCTTGATCTATCCTAGCGACGGGGAGCTGTTTTTT
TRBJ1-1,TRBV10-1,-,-,CASSESKLGSQIEAFF,TGCGCCAGCAGTGAGTCGAAGCTGGGTAGTCAAATTGAAGCTTTCTTT
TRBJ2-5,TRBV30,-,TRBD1,CAWSKNRGGQTQYF,TGTGCCTGGAGTAAGAACAGGGGTGGGCAGACCCAGTACTTC
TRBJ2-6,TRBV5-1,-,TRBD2,CASSLATSGSSGANVLTF,TGCGCCAGCAGCTTGGCGACTAGCGGTTCATCTGGGGCCAACGTCCTGACTTTC
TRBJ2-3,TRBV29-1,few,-,CSAEGDHGSLDTQYF,TGCAGCGCCGAGGGGGACCACGGGAGTCTCGATACGCAGTATTTT
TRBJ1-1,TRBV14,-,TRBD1,CASSQGTGLMNTEAFF,TGTGCCAGCAGCCAGGGGACAGGCCTAATGAACACTGAAGCTTTCTTT
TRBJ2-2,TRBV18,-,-,CASSQGGNTGELFF,TGTGCCAGCTCACAAGGGGGAAACACCGGGGAGCTGTTTTTT
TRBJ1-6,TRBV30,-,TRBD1,CAWTRTGYNSPLHF,TGTGCCTGGACCCGGACAGGGTATAATTCACCCCTCCACTTT
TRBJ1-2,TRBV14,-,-,CASSLQGGGYGYTF,TGTGCCAGCAGCCTACAGGGTGGAGGTTATGGCTACACCTTC
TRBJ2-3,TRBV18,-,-,CASSLGESSGQYF,TGTGCCAGCTCACTGGGTGAGAGCTCGGGGCAGTATTTT
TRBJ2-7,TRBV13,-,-,CASSGRTDPYEQYF,TGTGCCAGCAGCGGCCGGACGGACCCCTACGAGCAGTACTTC
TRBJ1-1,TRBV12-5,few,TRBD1,CASGTQGANTEAFF,TGTGCTAGTGGTACCCAGGGGGCGAACACTGAAGCTTTCTTT
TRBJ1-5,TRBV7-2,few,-,CASSRAGSNQPQHF,TGTGCCAGCAGCCGGGCCGGGAGCAATCAGCCCCAGCATTTT
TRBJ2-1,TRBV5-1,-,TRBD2,CASSLASSGRDEQFF,TGCGCCAGCAGCTTGGCGTCTAGCGGGAGGGATGAGCAGTTCTTC
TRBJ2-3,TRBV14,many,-,CASSQTGLSTDTQYF,TGTGCCAGCAGCCAAACCGGACTTAGCACAGATACGCAGTATTTT
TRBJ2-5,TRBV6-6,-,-,CASSSGTYQETQYF,TGTGCCAGCAGTAGCGGAACGTACCAAGAGACCCAGTACTTC
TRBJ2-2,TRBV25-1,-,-,CASSDGRDTGELFF,TGTGCCAGCAGTGATGGACGGGACACCGGGGAGCTGTTTTTT
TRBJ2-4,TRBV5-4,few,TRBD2,CASSWSPSGAENIQYF,TGTGCCAGCAGCTGGTCCCCTAGCGGGGCGGAAAACATTCAGTACTTC
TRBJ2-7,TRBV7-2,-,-,CASSLATSYEQYF,TGTGCCAGCAGCTTAGCAACTTCCTACGAGCAGTACTTC
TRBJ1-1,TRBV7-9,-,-,CASRGIRGTEAFF,TGTGCCAGCAGGGGAATCCGGGGTACTGAAGCTTTCTTT
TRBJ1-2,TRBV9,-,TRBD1,CASSVRTGHGYTF,TGTGCCAGCAGCGTGCGGACAGGGCACGGCTACACCTTC
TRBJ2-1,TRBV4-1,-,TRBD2,CASSLGSGRPANNEQFF,TGCGCCAGCAGCCTTGGTAGCGGGAGGCCAGCCAACAATGAGCAGTTCTTC
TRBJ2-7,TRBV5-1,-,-,CASSFSGPSVYEQYF,TGCGCCAGCAGCTTTTCGGGGCCCTCAGTCTACGAGCAGTACTTC
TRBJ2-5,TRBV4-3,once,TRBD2,CASSQGTSGWETQYF,TGCGCCAGCAGCCAGGGGACTAGCGGGTGGGAGACCCAGTACTTC
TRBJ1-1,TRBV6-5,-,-,CASKFSSRATTEAFF,TGTGCCAGCAAATTTTCGAGTAGGGCCACCACTGAAGCTTTCTTT
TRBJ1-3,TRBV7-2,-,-,CASSLGSSGNTIYF,TGTGCCAGCAGCTTAGGGAGCTCTGGAAACACCATATATTTT
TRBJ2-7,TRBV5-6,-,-,CASSSAGSQPYEQYF,TGTGCCAGCAGCTCCGCGGGATCCCAGCCCTACGAGCAGTACTTC
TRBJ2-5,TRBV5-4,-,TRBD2,CASSRSSGRAQETQYF,TGTGCCAGCAGCCGGAGTAGCGGGAGGGCTCAAGAGACCCAGTACTTC
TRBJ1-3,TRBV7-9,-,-,CASSLVLGGIGNTIYF,TGTGCCAGCAGCTTAGTTCTCGGGGGCATTGGAAACACCATATATTTT
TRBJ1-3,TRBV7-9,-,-,CASSFGQLKNTIYF,TGTGCCAGCAGCTTTGGTCAGTTAAAGAACACCATATATTTT
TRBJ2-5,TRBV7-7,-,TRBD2,CASSFELLARETQYF,TGTGCCAGCAGCTTCGAATTACTAGCGCGAGAGACCCAGTACTTC
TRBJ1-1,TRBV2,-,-,CASSGDRQIVFF,TGTGCCAGCAGTGGCGACAGGCAAATAGTTTTCTTT
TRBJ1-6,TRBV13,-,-,CASSLGNSPLHF,TGTGCCAGCAGCTTAGGCAATTCACCCCTCCACTTT
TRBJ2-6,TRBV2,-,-,CASSETVAGANVLTF,TGTGCCAGCAGCGAGACTGTGGCTGGGGCCAACGTCCTGACTTTC
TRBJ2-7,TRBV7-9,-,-,CASSSEYEQYF,TGTGCCAGCAGCTCCGAGTACGAGCAGTACTTC
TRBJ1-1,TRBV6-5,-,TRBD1,CASSPPAGGAEAFF,TGTGCCAGCAGCCCCCCGGCAGGGGGGGCTGAAGCTTTCTTT
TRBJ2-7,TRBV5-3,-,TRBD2,CARSRTSGQASYEQYF,TGTGCCAGAAGCCGCACTAGCGGCCAGGCCTCCTACGAGCAGTACTTC
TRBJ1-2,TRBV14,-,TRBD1,CASSQKKGGQFGYTF,TGTGCCAGCAGCCAAAAAAAGGGGGGACAGTTTGGCTACACCTTC
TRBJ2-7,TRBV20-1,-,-,CSASEAHEQYF,TGCAGTGCTAGCGAGGCCCACGAGCAGTACTTC
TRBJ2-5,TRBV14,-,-,CASSQELGAETQYF,TGTGCCAGCAGCCAAGAGCTGGGGGCCGAGACCCAGTACTTC
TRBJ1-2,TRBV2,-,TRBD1,CASSLTGTLYGYTF,TGTGCCAGCAGCCTGACAGGGACGCTCTATGGCTACACCTTC